This TCR beta chain is drawn from a study of OX40 agonist ivuxolimab in advanced cancers. Notes on the study in general: Some nonresponders also had low normalized T-cell clonal expansion.

Blood specimens came from baseline, cycle 4 day 1, and cycle 7 day 1. Assay: immunoSEQ multiplex PCR; the TCRdb copy retains only in-frame clones and omits some. The data hold more than 11,000 clones, with about 75% observed a single time. Of note for this clone: The antigen remains unidentified.

The receptor was isolated from an adult with an advanced solid tumor such as melanoma, head and neck, liver or kidney cancer. The sample here was CD4+ or CD8+ T cells sorted from blood, taken in a trial of the OX40 agonist ivuxolimab.

CDR3 bases: TGTGCCACCAGCAGAGGGCGGGGGGGTGAGCAGTTCTTC. It codes for CATSRGRGGEQFF. J is TRBJ2-1 and V is TRBV15, with TRBD2 identical over 9 bases. V gave up 1 base and J gave up 9 bases; unmatched junction bases: 1. The CDR3 has 13 amino acids. CDR1 and CDR2 from the germline V gene are LNHNV and YYDKDF (reference sequence).